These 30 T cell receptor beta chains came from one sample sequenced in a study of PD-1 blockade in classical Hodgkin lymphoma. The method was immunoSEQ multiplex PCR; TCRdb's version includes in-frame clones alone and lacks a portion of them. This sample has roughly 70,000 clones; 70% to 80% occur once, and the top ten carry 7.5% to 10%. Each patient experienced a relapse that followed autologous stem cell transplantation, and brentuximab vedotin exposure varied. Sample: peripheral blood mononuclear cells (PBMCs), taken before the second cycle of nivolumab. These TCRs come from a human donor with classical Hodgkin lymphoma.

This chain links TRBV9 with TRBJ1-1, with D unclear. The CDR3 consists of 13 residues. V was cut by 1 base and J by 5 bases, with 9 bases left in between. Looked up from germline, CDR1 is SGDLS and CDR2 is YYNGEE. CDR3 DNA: TGTGCCAGCAGCGTAAGGCTGGGGACTGAAGCTTTCTTT. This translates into CASSVRLGTEAFF.

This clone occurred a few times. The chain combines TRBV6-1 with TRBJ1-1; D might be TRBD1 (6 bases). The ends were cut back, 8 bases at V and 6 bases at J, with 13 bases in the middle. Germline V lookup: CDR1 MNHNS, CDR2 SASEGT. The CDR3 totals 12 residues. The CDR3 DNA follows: TGTGCCAGCGGGGGCGTTCTCCCTGAAGCTTTCTTT. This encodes CASGGVLPEAFF.

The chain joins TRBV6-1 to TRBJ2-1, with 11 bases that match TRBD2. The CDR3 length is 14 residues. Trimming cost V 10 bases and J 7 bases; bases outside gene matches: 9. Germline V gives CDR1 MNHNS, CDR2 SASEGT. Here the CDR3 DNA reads TGTGCCACTCAAGGGACTAGCGGTCCAAATGAGCAGTTCTTC. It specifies CATQGTSGPNEQFF.

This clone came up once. CDR3 in amino acids: CASSYSTGPSYEQYF. The CDR3 region has the DNA TGTGCCAGCAGTTACTCTACAGGACCCTCCTACGAGCAGTACTTC. V is TRBV6-5 and J is TRBJ2-7, with D possibly being TRBD1 (5 bases). Germline CDR1 is MNHEY and CDR2 is SVGAGI. V was trimmed by 0 bases and J by 0 bases, leaving 9 bases between them. There are 15 residues in the CDR3.

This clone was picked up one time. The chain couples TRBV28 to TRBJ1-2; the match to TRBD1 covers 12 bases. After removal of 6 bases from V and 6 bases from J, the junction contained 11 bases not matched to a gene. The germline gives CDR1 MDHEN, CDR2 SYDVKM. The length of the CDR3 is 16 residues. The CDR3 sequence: CASSQGQGALRNGYTF. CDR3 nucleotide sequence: TGTGCCAGCAGCCAGGGACAGGGGGCGCTTCGGAATGGCTACACCTTC.

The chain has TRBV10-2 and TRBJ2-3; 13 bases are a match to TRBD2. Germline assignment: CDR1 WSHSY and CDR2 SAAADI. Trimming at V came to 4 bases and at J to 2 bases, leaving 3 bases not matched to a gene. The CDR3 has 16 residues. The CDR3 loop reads CASSGTSGGNTDTQYF. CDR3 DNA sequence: TGCGCCAGCAGTGGGACTAGCGGGGGAAACACAGATACGCAGTATTTT.

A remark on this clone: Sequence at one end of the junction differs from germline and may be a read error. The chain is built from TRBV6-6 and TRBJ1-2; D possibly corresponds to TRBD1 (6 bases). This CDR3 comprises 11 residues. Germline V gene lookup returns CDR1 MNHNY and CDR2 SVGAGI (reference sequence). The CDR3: CASRQGYGCTF. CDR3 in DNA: TGTGCCAGCAGACAGGGCTATGGCTGCACCTTC.

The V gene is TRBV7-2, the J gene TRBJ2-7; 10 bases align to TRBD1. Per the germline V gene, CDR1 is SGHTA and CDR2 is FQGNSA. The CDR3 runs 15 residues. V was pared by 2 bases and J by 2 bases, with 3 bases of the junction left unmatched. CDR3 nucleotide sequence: TGTGCCAGCAGCTTAACGACAGGGGGCACCTACGAGCAGTACTTC. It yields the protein CASSLTTGGTYEQYF.

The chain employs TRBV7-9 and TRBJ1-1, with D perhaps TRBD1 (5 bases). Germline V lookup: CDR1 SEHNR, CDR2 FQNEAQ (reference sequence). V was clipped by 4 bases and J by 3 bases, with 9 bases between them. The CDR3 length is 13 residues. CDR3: CASSYGGDTEAFF. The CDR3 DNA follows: TGTGCCAGCAGCTATGGAGGGGACACTGAAGCTTTCTTT.

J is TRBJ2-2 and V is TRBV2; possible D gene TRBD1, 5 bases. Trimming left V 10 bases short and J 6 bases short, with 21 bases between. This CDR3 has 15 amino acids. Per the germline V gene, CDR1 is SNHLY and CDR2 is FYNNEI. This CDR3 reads CATQTPLEGAGELFF. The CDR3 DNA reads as TGTGCCACCCAGACCCCCCTCGAAGGGGCCGGGGAGCTGTTTTTT.

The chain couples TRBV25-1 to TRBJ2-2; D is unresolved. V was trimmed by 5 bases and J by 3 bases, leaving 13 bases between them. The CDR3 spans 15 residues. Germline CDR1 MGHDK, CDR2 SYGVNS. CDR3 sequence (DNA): TGTGCCAGCAGTCTCCTTGGGCAGGACACCGGGGAGCTGTTTTTT. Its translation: CASSLLGQDTGELFF.

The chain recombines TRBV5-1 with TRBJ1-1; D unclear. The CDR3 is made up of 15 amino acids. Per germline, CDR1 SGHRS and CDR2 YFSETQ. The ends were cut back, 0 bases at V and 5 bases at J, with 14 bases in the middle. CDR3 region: CASSLAGIQGTEAFF. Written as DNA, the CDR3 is TGCGCCAGCAGCTTGGCCGGGATACAAGGTACTGAAGCTTTCTTT.

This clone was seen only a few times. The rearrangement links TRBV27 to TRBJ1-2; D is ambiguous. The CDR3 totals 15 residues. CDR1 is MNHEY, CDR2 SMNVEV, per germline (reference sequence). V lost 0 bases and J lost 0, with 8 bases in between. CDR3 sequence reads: CASSLSPAPNYGYTF. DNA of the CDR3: TGTGCCAGCAGTTTATCTCCGGCCCCTAACTATGGCTACACCTTC.

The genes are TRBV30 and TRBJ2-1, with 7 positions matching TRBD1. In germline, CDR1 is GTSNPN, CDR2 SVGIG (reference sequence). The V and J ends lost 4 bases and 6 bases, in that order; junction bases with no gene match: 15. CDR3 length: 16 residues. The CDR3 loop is CAWIGPNRGRGNEQFF. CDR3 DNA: TGTGCCTGGATTGGTCCGAACAGGGGAAGGGGCAATGAGCAGTTCTTC. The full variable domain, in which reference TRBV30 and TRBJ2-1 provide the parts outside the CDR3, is SQTIHQWPATLVQPVGSPLSLECTVEGTSNPNLYWYRQAAGRGLQLLFYSVGIGQISSEVPQNLSASRPQDRQFILSSKKLLLSDSGFYLCAWIGPNRGRGNEQFFGPGTRLTVL.

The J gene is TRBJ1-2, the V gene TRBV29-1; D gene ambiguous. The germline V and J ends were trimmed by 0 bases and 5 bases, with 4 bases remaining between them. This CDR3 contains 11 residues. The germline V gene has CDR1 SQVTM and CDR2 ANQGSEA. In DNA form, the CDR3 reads TGCAGCGTTGAAGAGAGATATGGCTACACCTTC. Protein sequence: CSVEERYGYTF.

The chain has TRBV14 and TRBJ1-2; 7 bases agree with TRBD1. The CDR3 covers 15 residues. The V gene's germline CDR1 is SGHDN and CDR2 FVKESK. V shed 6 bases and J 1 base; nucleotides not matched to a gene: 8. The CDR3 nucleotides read TGTGCCAGCAGTGGACAGGCGAACCTTAACTATGGCTACACCTTC. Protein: CASSGQANLNYGYTF. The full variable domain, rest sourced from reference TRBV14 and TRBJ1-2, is EAGVTQFPSHSVIEKGQTVTLRCDPISGHDNLYWYRRVMGKEIKFLLHFVKESKQDESGMPNNRFLAERTGGTYSTLKVQPAELEDSGVYFCASSGQANLNYGYTFGSGTRLTVV.

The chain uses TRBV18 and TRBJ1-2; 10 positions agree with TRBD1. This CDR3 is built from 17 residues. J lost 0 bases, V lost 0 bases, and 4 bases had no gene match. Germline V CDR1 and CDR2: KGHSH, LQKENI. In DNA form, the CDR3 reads TGTGCCAGCTCACCACCGGGACAGGGGCTTTCTAACTATGGCTACACCTTC. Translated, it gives CASSPPGQGLSNYGYTF.

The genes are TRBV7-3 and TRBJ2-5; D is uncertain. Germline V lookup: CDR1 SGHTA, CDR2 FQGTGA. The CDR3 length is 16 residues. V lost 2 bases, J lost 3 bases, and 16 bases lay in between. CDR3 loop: CASSLVGYVGKETQYF. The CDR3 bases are TGTGCCAGCAGCTTAGTAGGCTATGTGGGCAAAGAGACCCAGTACTTC.

The CDR3 DNA is TGCGCCAGCAGCCAAGAAGGGCCGTCGCTTGGTGGCTACACCTTC. Encoded protein: CASSQEGPSLGGYTF. The rearrangement links TRBV4-1 to TRBJ1-2; no clear D. This CDR3 has 15 residues. The ends were cut back, 0 bases at V and 7 bases at J, with 15 bases in the middle. The germline V gene encodes CDR1 MGHRA and CDR2 YSYEKL.

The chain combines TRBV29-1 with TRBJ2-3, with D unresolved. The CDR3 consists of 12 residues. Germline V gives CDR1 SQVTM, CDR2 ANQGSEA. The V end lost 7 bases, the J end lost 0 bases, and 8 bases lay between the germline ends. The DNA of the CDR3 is TGCAGCGCCGGACCAAGCACAGATACGCAGTATTTT. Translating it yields CSAGPSTDTQYF.

Here the CDR3 DNA reads TGCGCCAGCAGCTTGGCCCCCGGGCCTCAGGCCGCTGAAGCTTTCTTT. Translating it yields CASSLAPGPQAAEAFF. The rearrangement uses TRBV5-1 and TRBJ1-1; D is unclear. CDR1 is SGHRS, CDR2 YFSETQ, per germline. The germline V and J ends were trimmed by 0 bases and 6 bases, with 18 bases remaining between them. The CDR3 loop spans 16 amino acids.

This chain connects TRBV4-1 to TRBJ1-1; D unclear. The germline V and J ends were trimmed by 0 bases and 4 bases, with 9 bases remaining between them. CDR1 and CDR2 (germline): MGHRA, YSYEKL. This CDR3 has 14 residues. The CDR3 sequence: CASSQDMLPTEAFF. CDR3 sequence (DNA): TGCGCCAGCAGCCAAGATATGCTGCCCACTGAAGCTTTCTTT.

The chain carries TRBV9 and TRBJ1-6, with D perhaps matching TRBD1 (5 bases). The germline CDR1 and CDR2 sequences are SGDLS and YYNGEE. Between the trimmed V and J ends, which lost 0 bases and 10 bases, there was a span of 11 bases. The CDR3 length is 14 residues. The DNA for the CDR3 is TGTGCCAGCAGCGTAGACGGGGGGGACTCACCCCTCCACTTT. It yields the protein CASSVDGGDSPLHF.

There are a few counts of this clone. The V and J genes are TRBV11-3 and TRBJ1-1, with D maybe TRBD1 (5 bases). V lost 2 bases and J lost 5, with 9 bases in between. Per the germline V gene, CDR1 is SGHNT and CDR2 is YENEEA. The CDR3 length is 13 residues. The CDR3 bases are TGTGCCAGCAGCTTAATGCGGGGGACTGAAGCTTTCTTT. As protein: CASSLMRGTEAFF.

CDR3 sequence: CASSSWAGGLPQHF. CDR3 nucleotides: TGTGCCAGCAGCTCCTGGGCAGGGGGTCTGCCCCAGCATTTT. This chain connects TRBV5-6 to TRBJ1-5; 7 positions match TRBD1. Germline CDR1 is SGHDT and CDR2 is YYEEEE. Trimming removed 3 bases from V and 9 bases from J; junction bases left unmatched: 9. The CDR3 runs 14 residues. The full variable domain, in which reference TRBV5-6 and TRBJ1-5 provide the parts outside the CDR3, is DAGVTQSPTHLIKTRGQQVTLRCSPKSGHDTVSWYQQALGQGPQFIFQYYEEEERQRGNFPDRFSGHQFPNYSSELNVNALLLGDSALYLCASSSWAGGLPQHFGDGTRLSIL.

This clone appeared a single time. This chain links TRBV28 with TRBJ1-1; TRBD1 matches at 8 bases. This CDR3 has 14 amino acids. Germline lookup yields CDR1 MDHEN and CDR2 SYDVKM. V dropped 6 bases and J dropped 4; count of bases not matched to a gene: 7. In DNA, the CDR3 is TGTGCCAGCAGACGAGGACAGGGATCCACTGAAGCTTTCTTT. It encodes CASRRGQGSTEAFF.

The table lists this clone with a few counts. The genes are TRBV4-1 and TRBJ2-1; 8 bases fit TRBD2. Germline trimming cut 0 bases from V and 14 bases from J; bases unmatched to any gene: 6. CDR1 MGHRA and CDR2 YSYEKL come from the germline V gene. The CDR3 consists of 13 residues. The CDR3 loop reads CASSQESGRREFF. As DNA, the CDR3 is TGCGCCAGCAGCCAAGAGAGCGGGAGAAGGGAGTTCTTC.

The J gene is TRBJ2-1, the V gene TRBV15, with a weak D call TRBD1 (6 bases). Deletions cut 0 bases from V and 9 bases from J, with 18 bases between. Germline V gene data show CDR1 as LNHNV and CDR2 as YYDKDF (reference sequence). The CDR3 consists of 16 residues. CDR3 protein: CATSRDQGIGGSEQFF. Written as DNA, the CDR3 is TGTGCCACCAGCAGAGATCAGGGGATAGGGGGTAGTGAGCAGTTCTTC. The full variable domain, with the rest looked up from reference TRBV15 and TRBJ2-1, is DAMVIQNPRYQVTQFGKPVTLSCSQTLNHNVMYWYQQKSSQAPKLLFHYYDKDFNNEADTPDNFQSRRPNTSFCFLDIRSPGLGDTAMYLCATSRDQGIGGSEQFFGPGTRLTVL.

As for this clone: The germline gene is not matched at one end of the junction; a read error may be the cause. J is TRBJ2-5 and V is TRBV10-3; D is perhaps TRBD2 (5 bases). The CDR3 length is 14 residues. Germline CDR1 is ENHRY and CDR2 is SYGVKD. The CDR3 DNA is TGTGCCAGCAGTTACTGGGAGCGACAAGAGACCCAGTACTTC. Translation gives CASSYWERQETQYF.

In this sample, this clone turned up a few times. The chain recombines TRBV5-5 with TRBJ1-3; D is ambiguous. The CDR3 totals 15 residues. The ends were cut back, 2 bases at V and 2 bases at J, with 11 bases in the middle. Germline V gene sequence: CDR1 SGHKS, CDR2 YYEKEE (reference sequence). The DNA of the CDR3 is TGTGCCAGCAGCTTAGGGCTAGCTCCTGGAAACACCATATATTTT. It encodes CASSLGLAPGNTIYF.